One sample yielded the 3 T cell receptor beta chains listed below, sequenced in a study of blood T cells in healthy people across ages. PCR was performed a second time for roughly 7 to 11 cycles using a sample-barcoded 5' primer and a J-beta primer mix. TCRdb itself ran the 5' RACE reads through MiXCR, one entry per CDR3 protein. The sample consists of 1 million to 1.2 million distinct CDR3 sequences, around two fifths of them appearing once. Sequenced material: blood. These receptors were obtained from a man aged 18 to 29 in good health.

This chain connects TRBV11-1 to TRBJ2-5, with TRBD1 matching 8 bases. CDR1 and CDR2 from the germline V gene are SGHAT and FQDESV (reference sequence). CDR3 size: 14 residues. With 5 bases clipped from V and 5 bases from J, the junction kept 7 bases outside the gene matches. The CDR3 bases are TGTGCCAGCAGCGTCGACAGGGGTAGGGAGACCCAGTACTTC. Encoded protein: CASSVDRGRETQYF.

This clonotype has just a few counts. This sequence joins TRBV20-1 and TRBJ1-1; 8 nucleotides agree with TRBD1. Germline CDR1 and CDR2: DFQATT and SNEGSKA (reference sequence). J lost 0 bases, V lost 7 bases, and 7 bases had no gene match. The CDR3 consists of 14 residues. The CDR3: CSVRTGNMNTEAFF. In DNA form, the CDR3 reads TGCAGTGTCCGGACAGGGAATATGAACACTGAAGCTTTCTTT.

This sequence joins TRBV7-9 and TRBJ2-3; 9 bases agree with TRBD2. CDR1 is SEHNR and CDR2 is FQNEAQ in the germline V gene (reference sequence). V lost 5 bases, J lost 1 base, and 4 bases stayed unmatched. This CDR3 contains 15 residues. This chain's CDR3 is CASSTSGRRTDTQYF. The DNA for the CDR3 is TGTGCCAGCAGCACTAGCGGGCGCCGCACAGATACGCAGTATTTT.